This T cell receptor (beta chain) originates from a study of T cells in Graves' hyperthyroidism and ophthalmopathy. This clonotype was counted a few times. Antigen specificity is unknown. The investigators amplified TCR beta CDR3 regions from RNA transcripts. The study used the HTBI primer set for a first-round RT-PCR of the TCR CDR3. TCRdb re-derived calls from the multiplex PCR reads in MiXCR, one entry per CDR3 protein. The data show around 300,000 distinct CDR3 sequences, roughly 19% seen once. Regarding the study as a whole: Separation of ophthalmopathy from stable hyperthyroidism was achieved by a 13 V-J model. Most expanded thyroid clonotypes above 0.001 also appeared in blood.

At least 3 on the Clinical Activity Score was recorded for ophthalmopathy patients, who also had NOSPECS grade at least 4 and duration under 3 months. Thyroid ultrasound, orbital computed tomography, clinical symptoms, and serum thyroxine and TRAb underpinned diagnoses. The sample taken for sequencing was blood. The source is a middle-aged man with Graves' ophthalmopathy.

CDR3 coding DNA: TGCGCCAGCAGTTCCCGCGGACAGGGGGATGAAAAACTGTTTTTT. As protein: CASSSRGQGDEKLFF. This chain links TRBV10-2 with TRBJ1-4; 10 nucleotides agree with TRBD1. Germline V gives CDR1 WSHSY, CDR2 SAAADI. The CDR3 runs 15 residues. The ends lost 5 bases at V and 6 bases at J; junction bases unmatched: 6.